The 7 T cell receptor delta chains reported below all come from one sample, sequenced in a study of γδ T cells in repeated Plasmodium falciparum infection (dated by TCRdb to the early 2020s). The library was prepared using multiplex PCR. Sequenced using an Illumina MiSeq. Via CATT, TCRdb reprocessed the public reads, and rows with identical DNA were then joined. This sample lists under 50,000 delta-chain clones; roughly 1.6% were detected once. The top ten clonotypes cover over 7% of the sample. Vgamma9/Vdelta2+ and Vdelta2-negative gammadelta T cell populations were flow-sorted from peripheral blood mononuclear cells for bulk TCR repertoire analysis. Sequencing input: gamma-delta T cells from blood. The receptors shown here come from a pool of human donors (malaria-infected and uninfected, not separated).

By sample fraction, this clone is medium-sized. The chain employs TRDV1 and TRDJ1, with TRDD3 matching over 10 bases. Germline V gene data show CDR1 as TSWWSYY and CDR2 as QGS. V was pared by 6 bases and J by 1 base, with 26 bases of the junction left unmatched. This CDR3 region has 22 residues. CDR3 residues: CALGCRSYFKHWGIPATDKLIF. DNA for the CDR3: TGTGCTCTTGGATGCCGTTCCTACTTTAAACACTGGGGGATTCCGGCCACCGATAAACTCATCTTT.

In its sample, this clone was seen a few times. Only one base separates this from a far larger clonotype, so it likely reflects a read error. This same CDR3 is encoded by further DNA sequences in the sample. The rearrangement uses TRAV38-2/DV8 and TRDJ1; D might be TRDD3 (5 bases). Trimming took 6 bases from V and 11 from J, leaving 20 bases between them. Germline V gives CDR1 TSESDYY, CDR2 QEAYKQQN. The CDR3 runs 13 residues. CDR3 sequence: CAYTGSDNAKLIF. The CDR3 nucleotides read TGTGCTTATACTGGTTCGGATAACGCGAAGCTCATCTTT.

In this sample, this clone turned up a few times. TCRdb's entry gives the protein of a much larger clone, which mismatches this DNA's translation at residue 11, likely from a read error; the protein reported here is translated from the DNA. V is TRDV1 and J is TRDJ1, with D unclear. TCRdb leaves out the J gene; it was filled in here by matching the DNA to germline. Trimming took 2 bases from V and 0 from J, leaving 25 bases between them. The CDR3 extends over 20 amino acids. Per germline, CDR1 TSWWSYY and CDR2 QGS. In DNA, the CDR3 is TGTGCTCTTGGGGAAAGACAAACCCCAGGAGCACTTCTCCACACCGATAAACTCATCTTT. It translates to CALGERQTPGALLHTDKLIF.

In this sample, this clone turned up many times. TCRdb's protein, taken from a much larger clone, differs from this DNA's translation at residue 11, likely owing to a read error; the protein displayed comes from the DNA. This sequence joins TRDV2 and TRDJ1; D not certain. There are 13 residues in the CDR3. Germline V CDR1 and CDR2: GEAIGNYY, EKD. The CDR3 nucleotides read TGTGCCTGTGACAGTGTAGGAGTCGATAAACCCATCTTT. As protein: CACDSVGVDKPIF.

A remark on this clone: This likely came from a read error, as a far larger clone is one base away. Other DNA sequences in this sample translate to the same CDR3. The chain links TRDV1 to TRDJ1; TRDD3 matches at 7 bases. Here the J gene came from matching the DNA to germline, since TCRdb omits it. The V gene end was trimmed by 1 base and the J gene end by 0 bases; junction bases not matched to a gene: 29. The CDR3 length is 24 residues. The germline V gene encodes CDR1 TSWWSYY and CDR2 QGS. The DNA of the CDR3 is TGTGCTCTTGGGGAACGACCTACCTCGCTAACTGGAGGATACGCTGCCGGGTACACCGATAAACTCATCTTT. This codes for CALGERPTSLTGGYAAGYTDKLIF.

Concerning this clone: This sequence is one base from a far larger clone and is likely a read error. Other DNA sequences in this sample translate to the same CDR3. For the V gene the call is TRDV3; the J gene has no call; the table's D call TRDD3 went unverified against the DNA. The CDR3 length is 16 residues. Per germline, CDR1 TVYSNPD and CDR2 GDNSRS (reference sequence). CDR3 sequence: CAFGYRSGGYVDKLIF. In nucleotides, the CDR3 is TGTGCCTTTGGTTACCGGTCTGGGGGATACGTCGATAAACTCATCTTC.

This clone occurred a few times. The protein in TCRdb stems from a much larger clone and differs at residue 7 from this DNA's translation, likely a read error; here the protein is translated from the DNA. The V and J genes are TRDV1 and TRDJ1, with 8 bases fitting TRDD3. Unmatched junction bases numbered 12, after V lost 6 bases and J lost 0 bases. Germline V gene sequence: CDR1 TSWWSYY, CDR2 QGS. This CDR3 comprises 17 residues. This CDR3 reads CALGIICGIRYTDKLIF. In nucleotides, the CDR3 is TGTGCTCTTGGAATTATCTGTGGGATACGTTACACCGATAAACTCATCTTT.